These T cell receptor beta chains were read from a single sample in a study of shared T cell receptors in the human thymus. Clones were read by immunoSEQ multiplex PCR, and TCRdb kept only the in-frame ones, dropping some. The sample lists under 700,000 clones, around 78% seen once, with 0.013% in the top ten. The same sample was also used in a study of human thymus T cells.

The material sequenced was thymocytes. The receptors were gathered from a boy in the first two years of life with a congenital heart defect. The CDR3 runs from the conserved cysteine through the conserved F or W.

TRBV27,CASSQLAASYNEQFF
TRBV6-1,CASSQLYEQYF
TRBV6-1,CASSEVKGTAQETQYF
TRBV28,CASRRTGQGLSGANVLTF
TRBV5-5,CASSYQGEDTEAFF
TRBV10-3,CAIRGDRGLFTEAFF
TRBV18,CASSPPNLLAGEGDTQYF
TRBV4-2,CASSQEGSWQGARADTQYF
TRBV5-4,CASSSTGADTQYF
TRBV5-4,CASSLGLAGNQETQYF
TRBV27,CASSRTTGGNEKLFF
TRBV29-1,CSVARSTGGLIDEQFF
TRBV27,CASRSASGSAYEQYF
TRBV14,CASSRTPRREGFEQFF
TRBV12-5,CASGLKGLAGDLDTGELFF
TRBV5-4,CASSLYRQGGPTDTQYF
TRBV9,CASSEGLAGNSGVYEQYF
TRBV28,CASTSAGLNTEAFF
TRBV2,CASTRLAGGVEQYF
TRBV15,CATSRVEWGGMGETQYF
TRBV18,CASSPFRQGANYGYTF
TRBV5-4,CASSSSGKNTEAFF
TRBV27,CASSLSGLAGAEETQYF
TRBV5-1,CASSLVLSGNPNTGELFF
TRBV6-1,CASSEARTGGEYEQYF
TRBV9,CASSVEASGRDTQYF
TRBV4-2,CASSHSAYDRGSYGYTF
TRBV4-3,CASSQGGRTGLNEKLFF
TRBV2,CASRGQGYEQYF
TRBV19,CASAKAADPYNEQFF
TRBV7-2,CASSLSGTPTEAFF
TRBV28,CASSIPGQGSRGTQYF
TRBV2,CASSESGQGVGYTF
TRBV4-3,CASSQDPGGTGNEQYF
TRBV6-6,CASSRTGFLNSPLHF
TRBV28,CASSLTQLAHDEQFF
TRBV29-1,CSAAQGGRMNTEAFF
TRBV28,CASIGPSGRSLNEQFF
TRBV5-1,CASSLEGADNQPQHF
TRBV7-2,CASSLVPGQHTEAFF
TRBV20-1,CSGPGEAFF